This TCR beta chain was recorded in a study of metastatic and nonmetastatic thyroid tumors. Study context: Repertoires were compared across blood and tumor or nodule tissue from malignant and benign thyroid patients. Study-level findings and limits: Significantly greater TCR beta diversity was reportedly found in malignant thyroid tumors than in benign nodules (in blood and tumor).

As to this clone: Its specificity is unknown.

This CDR3 is 14 amino acids long. With V trimmed by 6 bases and J by 3 bases, 7 bases remained unmatched. In germline, CDR1 is SNHLY, CDR2 FYNNEI. There were no patients who had received any treatment before thyroid surgery. In the study's own analysis: A distant-metastasis classifier for papillary thyroid cancer was built using CDR3 differences across clinicopathological groups. With MiXCR, TCRdb reprocessed the PCR reads. The V and J calls were not made by the authors but by TCRdb's processing. The table has fewer than 40,000 clones, approximately 18% seen once. The sample comprised blood. The rearrangement uses TRBV2 and TRBJ2-7; TRBD2 matches at 8 bases. The TCR sequence derives from a male donor with papillary thyroid cancer or a benign thyroid nodule (not recorded which). Some clones in this sample may be carry-over from other donors' samples. CDR3 region: CASRAGAVIYEQYF. The CDR3 nucleotides are TGTGCCAGCAGAGCGGGGGCGGTTATCTACGAGCAGTACTTC.